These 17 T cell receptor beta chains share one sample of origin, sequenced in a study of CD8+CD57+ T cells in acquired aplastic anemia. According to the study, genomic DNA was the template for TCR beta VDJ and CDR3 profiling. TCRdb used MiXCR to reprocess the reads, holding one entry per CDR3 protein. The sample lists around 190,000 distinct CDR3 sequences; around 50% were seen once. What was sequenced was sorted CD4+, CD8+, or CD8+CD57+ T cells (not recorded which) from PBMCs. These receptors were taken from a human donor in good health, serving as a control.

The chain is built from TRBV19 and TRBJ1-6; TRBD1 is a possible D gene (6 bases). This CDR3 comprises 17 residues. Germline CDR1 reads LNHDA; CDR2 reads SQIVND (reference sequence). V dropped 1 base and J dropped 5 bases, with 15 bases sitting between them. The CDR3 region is CASSIGVSGTHNSPLHF. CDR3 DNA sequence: TGTGCCAGTAGTATAGGTGTTTCCGGGACACATAATTCACCCCTCCACTTT.

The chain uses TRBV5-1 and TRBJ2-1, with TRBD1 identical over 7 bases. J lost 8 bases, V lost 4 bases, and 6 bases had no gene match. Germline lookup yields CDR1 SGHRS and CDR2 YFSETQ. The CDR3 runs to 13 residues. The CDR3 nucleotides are TGCGCCAGCAGCCCGCCGACAGGGTATGAGCAGTTCTTC. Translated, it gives CASSPPTGYEQFF.

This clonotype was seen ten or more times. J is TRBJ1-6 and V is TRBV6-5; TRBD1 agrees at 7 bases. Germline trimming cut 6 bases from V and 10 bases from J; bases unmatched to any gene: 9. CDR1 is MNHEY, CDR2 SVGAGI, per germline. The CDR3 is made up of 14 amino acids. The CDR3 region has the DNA TGTGCCAGCAGCCGACAGGGCTCAGGGTCACCCCTCCACTTT. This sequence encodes CASSRQGSGSPLHF.

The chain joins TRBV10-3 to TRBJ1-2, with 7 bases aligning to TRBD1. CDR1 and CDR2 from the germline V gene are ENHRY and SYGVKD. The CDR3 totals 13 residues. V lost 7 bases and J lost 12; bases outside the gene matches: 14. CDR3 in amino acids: CAINMGQGEGHTF. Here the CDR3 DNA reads TGTGCCATCAATATGGGGCAGGGGGAGGGCCACACCTTC.

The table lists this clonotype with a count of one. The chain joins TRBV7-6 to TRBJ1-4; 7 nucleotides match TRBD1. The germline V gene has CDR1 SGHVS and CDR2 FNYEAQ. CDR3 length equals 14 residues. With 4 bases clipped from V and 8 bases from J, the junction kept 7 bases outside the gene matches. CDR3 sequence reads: CASSSTGIDEKLFF. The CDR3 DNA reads TGTGCCAGCAGCTCGACAGGGATTGACGAAAAACTGTTTTTT.

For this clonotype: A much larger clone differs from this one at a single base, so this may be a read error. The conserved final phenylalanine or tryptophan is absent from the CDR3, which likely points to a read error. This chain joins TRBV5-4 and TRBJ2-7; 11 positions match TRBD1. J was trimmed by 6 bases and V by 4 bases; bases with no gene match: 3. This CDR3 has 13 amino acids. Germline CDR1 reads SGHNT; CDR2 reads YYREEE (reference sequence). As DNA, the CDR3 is TGTGCCAGCAGCCTGGGGACAGGGGGCGAGCAGTACCTC. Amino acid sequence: CASSLGTGGEQYL.

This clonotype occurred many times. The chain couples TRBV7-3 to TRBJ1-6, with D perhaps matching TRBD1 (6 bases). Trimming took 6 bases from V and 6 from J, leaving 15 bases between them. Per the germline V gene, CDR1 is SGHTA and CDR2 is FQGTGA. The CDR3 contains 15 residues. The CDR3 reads CASSPRGQSNSPLHF. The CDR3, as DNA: TGTGCCAGCAGTCCTCGCGGACAGAGTAATTCACCCCTCCACTTT.

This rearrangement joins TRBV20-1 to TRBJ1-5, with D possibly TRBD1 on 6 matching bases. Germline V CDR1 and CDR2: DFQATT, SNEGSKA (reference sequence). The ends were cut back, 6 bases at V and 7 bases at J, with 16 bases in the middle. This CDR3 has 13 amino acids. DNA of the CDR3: TGCAGTGCCGGAGGGGGTCCGATGCAGCCCCAGCATTTT. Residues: CSAGGGPMQPQHF.

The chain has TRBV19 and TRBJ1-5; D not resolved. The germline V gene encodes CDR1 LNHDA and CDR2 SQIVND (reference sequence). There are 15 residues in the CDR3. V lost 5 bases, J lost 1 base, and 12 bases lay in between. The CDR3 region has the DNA TGTGCCAGTAGTCCTCGGTCAGGAAGCAATCAGCCCCAGCATTTT. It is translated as CASSPRSGSNQPQHF.

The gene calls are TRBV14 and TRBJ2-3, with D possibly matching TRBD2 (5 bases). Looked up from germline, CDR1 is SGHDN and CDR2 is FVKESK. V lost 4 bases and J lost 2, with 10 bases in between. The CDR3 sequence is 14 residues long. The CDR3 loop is CASSLGRHTDTQYF. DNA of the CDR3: TGTGCCAGCAGCCTTGGGAGACACACAGATACGCAGTATTTT.

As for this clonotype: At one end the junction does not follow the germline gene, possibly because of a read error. The CDR3 coding sequence is TGCGCCAGCAGCCGAGGGACTAGCGGGATCCAAGAGACCCAGTACTTC. This sequence encodes CASSRGTSGIQETQYF. The rearrangement joins TRBV5-5 to TRBJ2-5; 13 nucleotides match TRBD2. From germline, CDR1 is SGHKS and CDR2 YYEKEE (reference sequence). The CDR3 loop spans 16 amino acids.

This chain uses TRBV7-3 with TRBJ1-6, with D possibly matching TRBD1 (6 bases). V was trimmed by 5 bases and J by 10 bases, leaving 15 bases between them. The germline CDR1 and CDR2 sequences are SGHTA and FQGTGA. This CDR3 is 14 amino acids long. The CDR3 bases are TGTGCCAGCAGCCACGGGACAAGTGGGTCACCCCTCCACTTT. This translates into CASSHGTSGSPLHF.

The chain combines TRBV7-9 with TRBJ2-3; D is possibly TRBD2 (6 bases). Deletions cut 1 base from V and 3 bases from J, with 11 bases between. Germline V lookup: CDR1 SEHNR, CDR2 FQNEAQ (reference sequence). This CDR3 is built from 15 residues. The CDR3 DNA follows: TGTGCCAGCAGCTTAGACGTGGGGGGAACAGATACGCAGTATTTT. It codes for CASSLDVGGTDTQYF.

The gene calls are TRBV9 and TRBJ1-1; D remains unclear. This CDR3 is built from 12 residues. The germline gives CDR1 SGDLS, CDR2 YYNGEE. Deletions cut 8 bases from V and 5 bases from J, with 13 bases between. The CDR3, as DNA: TGTGCCAGTAGTATCGGAGGGACTGAAGCTTTCTTT. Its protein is CASSIGGTEAFF.

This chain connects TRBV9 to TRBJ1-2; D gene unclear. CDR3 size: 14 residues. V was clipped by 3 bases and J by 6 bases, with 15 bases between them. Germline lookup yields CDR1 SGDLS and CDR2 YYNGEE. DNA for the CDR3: TGTGCCAGCAGCGCCCAAACCTGGGCGGATGGCTACACCTTC. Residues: CASSAQTWADGYTF.

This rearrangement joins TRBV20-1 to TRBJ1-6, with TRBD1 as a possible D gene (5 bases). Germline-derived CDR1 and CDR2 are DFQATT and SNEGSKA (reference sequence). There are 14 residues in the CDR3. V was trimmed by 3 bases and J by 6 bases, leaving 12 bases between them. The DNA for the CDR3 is TGCAGTGCTAGGGGGGGGGACGGTAATTCACCCCTCCACTTT. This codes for CSARGGDGNSPLHF.

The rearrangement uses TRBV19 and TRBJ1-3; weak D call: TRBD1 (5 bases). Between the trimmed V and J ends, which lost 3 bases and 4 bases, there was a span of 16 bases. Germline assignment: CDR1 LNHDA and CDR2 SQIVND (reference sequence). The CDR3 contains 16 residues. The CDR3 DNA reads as TGTGCCAGTAGTATTGGGGACCCTAAAGAAGGAAACACCATATATTTT. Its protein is CASSIGDPKEGNTIYF.